The 22 T cell receptor beta chains listed next were all sequenced from one sample in a study of blood T cell repertoires in COVID-19. Libraries were prepared by immunoSEQ multiplex PCR; TCRdb keeps only in-frame clonotypes and omits some of them. Here the sample spans roughly 170,000 clones, around four fifths being singletons. The source material was PBMCs or T cells enriched from blood (not recorded which). The receptor source for this set is a woman aged 45-65 years in a cohort exposed to, infected with or recovered from COVID-19 (not recorded which).

CDR3 in DNA: TGTGCCAGCAGTTACCCTGAGACCCAGTACTTC. Its protein product is CASSYPETQYF. This sequence joins TRBV6-2 or TRBV6-3 and TRBJ2-5; D is uncertain. CDR3 length: 11 amino acids. The V gene's germline CDR1 is MNHEY and CDR2 SVGEGT. V lost 2 bases, J lost 5 bases, and 3 bases lay in between.

This clone was picked up a small number of times. The chain couples TRBV7-9 to TRBJ2-3; TRBD2 matches at 14 bases. The CDR3 consists of 16 residues. Germline V lookup: CDR1 SEHNR, CDR2 FQNEAQ (reference sequence). V gave up 5 bases and J gave up 1 base; unmatched junction bases: 2. CDR3 nucleotide sequence: TGTGCCAGCAGCCTGACTAGCGGGGGGGGCACAGATACGCAGTATTTT. This encodes CASSLTSGGGTDTQYF.

The V and J genes are TRBV12-3 or TRBV12-4 and TRBJ2-7; TRBD2 might be the D (6 bases). The ends were cut back, 5 bases at V and 0 bases at J, with 8 bases in the middle. CDR3 length: 13 amino acids. The CDR3 DNA reads as TGTGCCAGCAGTGCGGGAACCTCCTACGAGCAGTACTTC. It translates to CASSAGTSYEQYF.

The chain has TRBV12-5 and TRBJ2-7; 9 bases are shared with TRBD1. This CDR3 has 18 residues. J gave up 0 bases and V 0 bases, and 9 bases lay outside the gene matches. Germline CDR1 and CDR2: LGHNT and FRNRAP. This CDR3 reads CASGLVGRTGDSSYEQYF. The CDR3 nucleotides read TGTGCTAGTGGTTTGGTAGGGAGGACAGGGGATTCCTCCTACGAGCAGTACTTC.

The chain recombines TRBV7-9 with TRBJ2-3; D might be TRBD2 (5 bases). CDR1 is SEHNR and CDR2 is FQNEAQ in the germline V gene (reference sequence). This CDR3 region has 18 residues. Trimming took off 2 bases at V and 1 base at J, with 19 bases between the two ends. The CDR3 reads CASSLNLFPGGRTDTQYF. As DNA, the CDR3 is TGTGCCAGCAGCTTAAATTTATTCCCAGGAGGCCGCACAGATACGCAGTATTTT.

The CDR3 nucleotides read TGTGCCAGCGGGACAACTAACACAGATACGCAGTATTTT. It is translated as CASGTTNTDTQYF. This chain joins TRBV13 and TRBJ2-3, with a possible D match to TRBD1 (6 bases). Trimming shortened V by 8 bases and J by 2 bases, and 11 bases separated the two germline ends. The CDR3 is made up of 13 amino acids. Germline V gene data show CDR1 as PRHDT and CDR2 as FYEKMQ (reference sequence).

The chain carries TRBV27 and TRBJ2-7, with 12 bases lining up with TRBD2. V shed 5 bases, J shed 6 bases, and the junction held 11 bases outside the gene matches. This CDR3 has 16 amino acids. Per germline, CDR1 MNHEY and CDR2 SMNVEV (reference sequence). The CDR3 region has the DNA TGTGCCAGCAGTCTCCCCGGACTAGCGGGGCGCGGCGAGCAGTACTTC. It is translated as CASSLPGLAGRGEQYF.

This clone was detected once. This chain joins TRBV4-1 and TRBJ2-3, with TRBD2 matching 12 bases. This CDR3 contains 18 residues. J was trimmed by 8 bases and V by 2 bases; bases with no gene match: 14. Germline lookup yields CDR1 MGHRA and CDR2 YSYEKL. The CDR3 loop is CASSQIRTSGVSGVTQYF. CDR3 bases: TGCGCCAGCAGCCAAATAAGGACTAGCGGGGTTTCCGGTGTTACGCAGTATTTT.

The rearrangement links TRBV5-6 to TRBJ2-5; D is perhaps TRBD2 (7 bases). CDR3 length: 17 amino acids. Germline values: CDR1 SGHDT, CDR2 YYEEEE. V was shortened by 7 bases and J by 4 bases, with 26 bases between the two germline ends. CDR3 protein: CASSNLARGALGETQYF. CDR3 bases: TGTGCCAGCTCCAACCTAGCTCGGGGGGCCTTAGGAGAGACCCAGTACTTC.

The chain recombines TRBV19 with TRBJ1-4; no reliable D call. V was pared by 1 base and J by 1 base, with 7 bases between. Germline values: CDR1 LNHDA, CDR2 SQIVND (reference sequence). The length of the CDR3 is 15 residues. CDR3 DNA sequence: TGTGCCAGTAGTATAGGGGAGCAAACTAATGAAAAACTGTTTTTT. As protein: CASSIGEQTNEKLFF. The full variable domain, in which reference TRBV19 and TRBJ1-4 provide the parts outside the CDR3, is DGGITQSPKYLFRKEGQNVTLSCEQNLNHDAMYWYRQDPGQGLRLIYYSQIVNDFQKGDIAEGYSVSREKKESFPLTVTSAQKNPTAFYLCASSIGEQTNEKLFFGSGTQLSVL.

The sample holds one count of this clone. V usage is TRBV10-3 and J usage is TRBJ1-3, with D hard to call. CDR1 and CDR2 (germline): ENHRY, SYGVKD. The CDR3 is made up of 15 amino acids. The V end was cut by 2 bases, the J end by 0 bases, with 8 bases between. The CDR3 spells CAISEGTYSGNTIYF. The CDR3 nucleotides are TGTGCCATCAGTGAGGGTACCTACTCTGGAAACACCATATATTTT.

This clone was counted between two and nine times. The rearrangement links TRBV19 to TRBJ2-2; the D gene is possibly TRBD1 (5 bases). Germline V gene data show CDR1 as LNHDA and CDR2 as SQIVND (reference sequence). CDR3 length equals 13 residues. V lost 6 bases and J lost 6, with 11 bases in between. The DNA for the CDR3 is TGTGCCAGTAGCGTACGCAGGGCCGGGGAGCTGTTTTTT. It codes for CASSVRRAGELFF.

This clone has only a few counts. The chain recombines TRBV7-2 with TRBJ1-3, with TRBD1 identical over 7 bases. V was clipped by 4 bases and J by 8 bases; unmatched bases: 5. The CDR3 runs to 13 residues. The germline gives CDR1 SGHTA, CDR2 FQGNSA. CDR3 loop: CASSYRQGDTIYF. The CDR3 DNA reads as TGTGCCAGCAGCTACCGACAGGGAGACACCATATATTTT.

The chain employs TRBV6-1 and TRBJ1-2; tentative D call: TRBD1 (6 bases). CDR3 size: 16 residues. Germline V lookup: CDR1 MNHNS, CDR2 SASEGT. V shed 3 bases and J shed 6 bases, with 20 bases lying between them. This CDR3 reads CASSEQGLNRQNGYTF. The CDR3 DNA sequence: TGTGCCAGCAGTGAGCAGGGGTTGAATCGGCAGAATGGCTACACCTTC.

This clone was seen once. This chain connects TRBV4-2 to TRBJ2-7; D is ambiguous. This CDR3 contains 13 residues. Per the germline V gene, CDR1 is LGHNA and CDR2 is YNFKEQ. V gave up 0 bases and J gave up 7 bases, with 10 bases separating them. The CDR3 DNA is TGTGCCAGCAGCCAAGAACCCAACCGGGAGCAGTACTTC. As protein: CASSQEPNREQYF.

This clone was picked up a small number of times. V usage is TRBV28 and J usage is TRBJ2-7; TRBD2 agrees at 12 bases. V was clipped by 5 bases and J by 4 bases; unmatched bases: 6. CDR3 length equals 15 residues. CDR1 MDHEN and CDR2 SYDVKM come from the germline V gene. The CDR3 protein is CASSPPGTSGYEQYF. The CDR3 DNA reads as TGTGCCAGCAGTCCTCCCGGGACTAGCGGGTACGAGCAGTACTTC.

The V and J genes are TRBV28 and TRBJ2-3, with 8 bases aligning to TRBD2. Germline V CDR1 and CDR2: MDHEN, SYDVKM. The CDR3 runs to 16 residues. Unmatched junction bases numbered 11, after V lost 6 bases and J lost 3 bases. CDR3 sequence (DNA): TGTGCCAGCAGCTCCCCGCGGGAGGTGGCGACAGATACGCAGTATTTT. Protein sequence: CASSSPREVATDTQYF.

V is TRBV5-4 and J is TRBJ2-3; 12 bases are shared with TRBD1. The CDR3 extends over 15 amino acids. In germline, CDR1 is SGHNT, CDR2 YYREEE (reference sequence). After removal of 0 bases from V and 7 bases from J, the junction contained 3 bases not matched to a gene. The CDR3 nucleotides are TGTGCCAGCAGCTTGGCCGGGACAGGGGGCAATACGCAGTATTTT. Translated: CASSLAGTGGNTQYF.

This clone was counted ten times or more. The chain carries TRBV18 and TRBJ2-7, with D possibly being TRBD1 (5 bases). This CDR3 contains 13 residues. Germline assignment: CDR1 KGHSH and CDR2 LQKENI. With 3 bases removed from V and 6 bases from J, the gap between germline ends came to 12 bases. The CDR3: CASSPSQESEQYF. CDR3 DNA sequence: TGTGCCAGCTCACCTTCACAGGAGTCCGAGCAGTACTTC.

This clone was seen a handful of times. The V and J genes are TRBV10-3 and TRBJ2-1, with 9 bases fitting TRBD2. This CDR3 region has 14 residues. The J segment lost 9 bases and the V segment lost 10 bases, leaving 13 bases of the junction unmatched. CDR1 ENHRY and CDR2 SYGVKD come from the germline V gene. The CDR3 nucleotides read TGTGCCACCACTCATGGTAGCGGGAGTGGTGAGCAGTTCTTC. This gives the protein CATTHGSGSGEQFF.

V gene TRBV19 combines with J gene TRBJ1-5, with D perhaps TRBD1 (6 bases). Deletions cut 3 bases from V and 0 bases from J, with 15 bases between. The germline V gene encodes CDR1 LNHDA and CDR2 SQIVND (reference sequence). The CDR3 is 17 residues long. The CDR3 DNA reads TGTGCCAGTAGTATGGGCCAGGGGATAAGTAGCAATCAGCCCCAGCATTTT. Translated: CASSMGQGISSNQPQHF.

This clone has a handful of counts. The chain joins TRBV20-1 to TRBJ2-7, with D uncertain. V was trimmed by 4 bases and J by 5 bases, leaving 9 bases between them. This CDR3 contains 11 residues. CDR1 DFQATT and CDR2 SNEGSKA come from the germline V gene (reference sequence). The CDR3 sequence: CSANGPHEQYF. The CDR3 nucleotides read TGCAGTGCTAACGGTCCCCACGAGCAGTACTTC.